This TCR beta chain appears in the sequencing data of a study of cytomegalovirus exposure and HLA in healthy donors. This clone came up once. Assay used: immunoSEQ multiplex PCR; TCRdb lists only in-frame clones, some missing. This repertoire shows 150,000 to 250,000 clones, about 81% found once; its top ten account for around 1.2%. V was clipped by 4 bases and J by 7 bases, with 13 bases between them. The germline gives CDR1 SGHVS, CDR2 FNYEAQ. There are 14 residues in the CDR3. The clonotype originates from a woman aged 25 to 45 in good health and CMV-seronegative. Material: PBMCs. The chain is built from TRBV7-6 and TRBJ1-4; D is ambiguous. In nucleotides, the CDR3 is TGTGCCAGCAGCTCCCCTACGGGAGGTGAAAAACTGTTTTTT. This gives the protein CASSSPTGGEKLFF.